These 28 T cell receptor beta chains were sequenced from one sample in a study of T cell responses to AZD1222 COVID-19 vaccine. The table came from immunoSEQ multiplex PCR; TCRdb's copy has only in-frame clones and leaves some out. The sample lists about 110,000 clones; 85% to 90% were seen once. This sample comprised peripheral blood, obtained on day 0 of AZD1222 vaccination. These receptors all come from an adult in good health.

V usage is TRBV29-1 and J usage is TRBJ1-2, with TRBD1 as a possible D gene (6 bases). This CDR3 region has 14 residues. Trimming shortened V by 4 bases and J by 7 bases, and 19 bases separated the two germline ends. Germline V gene data show CDR1 as SQVTM and CDR2 as ANQGSEA. The chain's CDR3 is CSVGVGGGRGGYTF. The DNA for the CDR3 is TGCAGCGTTGGGGTCGGCGGGGGGCGAGGTGGCTACACCTTC.

The rearrangement links TRBV15 to TRBJ2-5; 9 nucleotides line up with TRBD1. Germline V lookup: CDR1 LNHNV, CDR2 YYDKDF (reference sequence). The CDR3 has 16 residues. The trim removed 3 bases at V and 4 bases at J, leaving 9 bases unmatched. CDR3 amino acids: CATSRIDRGGRETQYF. The CDR3 DNA reads as TGTGCCACCAGCAGGATCGACAGGGGGGGTAGAGAGACCCAGTACTTC.

The chain recombines TRBV5-4 with TRBJ2-3, with TRBD2 matching 7 bases. Germline trimming cut 3 bases from V and 2 bases from J; bases unmatched to any gene: 12. CDR1 is SGHNT, CDR2 YYREEE, per germline (reference sequence). The length of the CDR3 is 17 residues. The CDR3 coding sequence is TGTGCCAGCAGCTCGGGGGGAGCGGGCTTAGTCACAGATACGCAGTATTTT. Its translation: CASSSGGAGLVTDTQYF. Variable domain in full (rest from reference TRBV5-4 and TRBJ2-3): ETGVTQSPTHLIKTRGQQVTLRCSSQSGHNTVSWYQQALGQGPQFIFQYYREEENGRGNFPPRFSGLQFPNYSSELNVNALELDDSALYLCASSSGGAGLVTDTQYFGPGTRLTVL.

The chain joins TRBV7-2 to TRBJ1-3, with no clear D. V was pared by 5 bases and J by 4 bases, with 9 bases between. Germline CDR1 and CDR2: SGHTA and FQGNSA. The CDR3 runs 13 residues. The CDR3 here is CASSRDSGNTIYF. Here the CDR3 DNA reads TGTGCCAGCAGCCGAGATTCGGGAAACACCATATATTTT.

The chain links TRBV5-1 to TRBJ1-6, with D unresolved. The CDR3 is made up of 17 amino acids. Trimming removed 0 bases at V and 0 bases at J, with 10 bases between. Germline V gives CDR1 SGHRS, CDR2 YFSETQ. CDR3 amino acids: CASSLVTALSYNSPLHF. The CDR3 DNA reads as TGCGCCAGCAGCTTGGTGACCGCCCTCTCCTATAATTCACCCCTCCACTTT.

A single count supports this clone. The J gene is TRBJ2-7, the V gene TRBV25-1; D gene unclear. There are 13 residues in the CDR3. The V gene lost 8 bases and the J gene lost 2 bases, with 13 bases spanning the gap. CDR1 and CDR2 from the germline V gene are MGHDK and SYGVNS. The CDR3 sequence: CASREHDAYEQYF. The CDR3, as DNA: TGTGCCAGCCGAGAGCACGATGCCTACGAGCAGTACTTC.

The V call is TRBV2, the J call TRBJ1-4, with D perhaps TRBD1 (5 bases). Trimming stripped 2 bases from V and 0 bases from J, with 28 bases between. The germline V gene encodes CDR1 SNHLY and CDR2 FYNNEI. CDR3 length: 22 amino acids. CDR3 coding DNA: TGTGCCAGCAGTGAAATCTTGGGAGGGGCAGGGCCTGCAGGAGCAACTAATGAAAAACTGTTTTTT. It translates to CASSEILGGAGPAGATNEKLFF.

The gene calls are TRBV28 and TRBJ2-7, with 8 nucleotides matching TRBD1. Germline values: CDR1 MDHEN, CDR2 SYDVKM. The CDR3 length is 14 residues. Germline trimming cut 8 bases from V and 6 bases from J; bases unmatched to any gene: 12. CDR3 region: CASLGADRVLEQYF. CDR3 DNA: TGTGCCAGCCTCGGGGCGGACAGGGTTCTCGAGCAGTACTTC.

The CDR3 DNA is TGTGCCAGCAGTTTATCGCTATTTCGAGCTGAAGCTTTCTTT. The encoded protein is CASSLSLFRAEAFF. The V and J genes are TRBV28 and TRBJ1-1; D is uncertain. The germline CDR1 and CDR2 sequences are MDHEN and SYDVKM. Trimming took off 1 base at V and 6 bases at J, with 12 bases between the two ends. This CDR3 is 14 amino acids long. The whole variable domain, remainder taken from reference TRBV28 and TRBJ1-1, is DVKVTQSSRYLVKRTGEKVFLECVQDMDHENMFWYRQDPGLGLRLIYFSYDVKMKEKGDIPEGYSVSREKKERFSLILESASTNQTSMYLCASSLSLFRAEAFFGQGTRLTVV.

The V and J genes are TRBV19 and TRBJ2-5, with 8 bases matching TRBD1. Unmatched junction bases numbered 3, after V lost 6 bases and J lost 3 bases. Germline CDR1 and CDR2: LNHDA and SQIVND (reference sequence). The CDR3 loop spans 13 amino acids. The CDR3 DNA is TGTGCCAGTAGCCCGGGACAGGAAGAGACCCAGTACTTC. Translating gives CASSPGQEETQYF. Full variable domain (missing parts from reference TRBV19 and TRBJ2-5): DGGITQSPKYLFRKEGQNVTLSCEQNLNHDAMYWYRQDPGQGLRLIYYSQIVNDFQKGDIAEGYSVSREKKESFPLTVTSAQKNPTAFYLCASSPGQEETQYFGPGTRLLVL.

The rearrangement joins TRBV5-1 to TRBJ2-3, with a possible D match to TRBD2 (7 bases). CDR1 and CDR2 from the germline V gene are SGHRS and YFSETQ. The V end was cut by 6 bases, the J end by 2 bases, with 13 bases between. CDR3 size: 14 residues. CDR3 bases: TGCGCCAGCACTACGGGGGGCCACACAGATACGCAGTATTTT. It codes for CASTTGGHTDTQYF.

This clone was found once. V gene TRBV6-5 combines with J gene TRBJ1-6; D is unclear. The V and J ends lost 4 bases and 3 bases respectively, with 10 bases between them. CDR3 length: 15 amino acids. Germline CDR1 is MNHEY and CDR2 is SVGAGI. The CDR3 DNA sequence: TGTGCCAGCAGTTTACGGCAGAGCTATAATTCACCCCTCCACTTT. It is translated as CASSLRQSYNSPLHF.

This chain joins TRBV5-1 and TRBJ2-3, with unresolved D. V was shortened by 2 bases and J by 7 bases, with 8 bases between the two germline ends. Germline CDR1 is SGHRS and CDR2 is YFSETQ. The CDR3 length is 12 residues. CDR3 protein: CASSFSAYTQYF. For the CDR3, the DNA is TGCGCCAGCAGCTTTTCTGCTTATACGCAGTATTTT.

The table lists this clone with a few counts. The chain is built from TRBV28 and TRBJ1-2; 12 bases match TRBD1. Germline CDR1 MDHEN, CDR2 SYDVKM. J was trimmed by 0 bases and V by 5 bases; bases with no gene match: 10. The CDR3 loop spans 18 amino acids. This CDR3 is CASSQTPGQGAPNYGYTF. Here the CDR3 DNA reads TGTGCCAGCAGTCAAACCCCGGGACAGGGGGCCCCTAACTATGGCTACACCTTC.

The chain couples TRBV9 to TRBJ2-3; 8 bases match TRBD2. The CDR3 contains 19 residues. The V gene's germline CDR1 is SGDLS and CDR2 YYNGEE. V lost 3 bases to trimming and J lost 1 base; unmatched junction nucleotides: 16. Here the CDR3 reads CASSATGGLVTLGTDTQYF. The CDR3 DNA sequence: TGTGCCAGCAGCGCCACGGGGGGGCTCGTTACTCTCGGCACAGATACGCAGTATTTT.

In its sample, this clone was seen a few times. The J gene is TRBJ1-1, the V gene TRBV27; D unclear. The V gene's germline CDR1 is MNHEY and CDR2 SMNVEV (reference sequence). This CDR3 comprises 13 residues. The V end was cut by 0 bases, the J end by 6 bases, with 8 bases between. The CDR3 nucleotides read TGTGCCAGCAGTTTATCGGTAGGGCCTGAAGCTTTCTTT. Protein: CASSLSVGPEAFF.

The chain has TRBV6-5 and TRBJ1-1, with D hard to call. Per the germline V gene, CDR1 is MNHEY and CDR2 is SVGAGI. The CDR3 has 13 residues. V was cut by 5 bases and J by 5 bases, with 12 bases left in between. CDR3 nucleotides: TGTGCCAGCAGTCGCTCCCCGCCGACTGAAGCTTTCTTT. Its translation is CASSRSPPTEAFF.

The chain recombines TRBV6-1 with TRBJ1-6; D is ambiguous. The germline V gene has CDR1 MNHNS and CDR2 SASEGT. The CDR3 is 15 amino acids. Trimming removed 3 bases from V and 0 bases from J, with 6 bases in between. CDR3 DNA sequence: TGTGCCAGCAGTGATGGGAGCTCCTATAATTCACCCCTCCACTTT. It specifies CASSDGSSYNSPLHF.

This clone was recorded only once. V usage is TRBV2 and J usage is TRBJ1-3; no clear D. Germline CDR1 SNHLY, CDR2 FYNNEI. V was trimmed by 4 bases and J by 4 bases, leaving 11 bases between them. The CDR3 consists of 14 residues. CDR3 sequence reads: CASSAGGLGNTIYF. CDR3 sequence (DNA): TGTGCCAGCAGTGCCGGTGGCCTCGGAAACACCATATATTTT. Supplemented by reference TRBV2 and TRBJ1-3, the full variable domain reads EPEVTQTPSHQVTQMGQEVILRCVPISNHLYFYWYRQILGQKVEFLVSFYNNEISEKSEIFDDQFSVERPDGSNFTLKIRSTKLEDSAMYFCASSAGGLGNTIYFGEGSWLTVV.

The sample holds one count of this clone. This chain uses TRBV20-1 with TRBJ2-7; weak D call: TRBD1 (6 bases). This CDR3 contains 17 residues. Trimming left V 3 bases short and J 2 bases short, with 23 bases between. Germline V lookup: CDR1 DFQATT, CDR2 SNEGSKA (reference sequence). The CDR3 reads CSASSGPTGGGAYEQYF. The CDR3 coding sequence is TGCAGTGCTAGTTCGGGGCCGACAGGAGGCGGTGCCTACGAGCAGTACTTC.

CDR3 nucleotides: TGTGCCAGCAGCCGGGGGGGAACAGATACGCAGTATTTT. Amino acid sequence: CASSRGGTDTQYF. The chain joins TRBV2 to TRBJ2-3, with 8 nucleotides matching TRBD2. J gave up 3 bases and V 6 bases, and 2 bases lay outside the gene matches. Germline loops: CDR1 SNHLY, CDR2 FYNNEI. This CDR3 spans 13 amino acids.

The chain carries TRBV4-2 and TRBJ2-6; D ambiguous. This CDR3 region has 17 residues. Deletions cut 0 bases from V and 4 bases from J, with 13 bases between. The V gene's germline CDR1 is LGHNA and CDR2 YNFKEQ. Here the CDR3 reads CASSQDRSGFGANVLTF. The CDR3 nucleotides are TGTGCCAGCAGCCAAGATCGATCCGGGTTCGGGGCCAACGTCCTGACTTTC.

V gene TRBV5-1 combines with J gene TRBJ2-7, with TRBD1 identical over 9 bases. J gave up 4 bases and V 0 bases, and 5 bases lay outside the gene matches. Germline CDR1 and CDR2: SGHRS and YFSETQ. The CDR3 extends over 15 amino acids. The CDR3 loop reads CASSLVQGARYEQYF. In nucleotides, the CDR3 is TGCGCCAGCAGCTTGGTACAGGGGGCGCGGTACGAGCAGTACTTC.

This clone appeared a few times. J is TRBJ1-1 and V is TRBV5-6; D gene unclear. From germline, CDR1 is SGHDT and CDR2 YYEEEE. The CDR3 is 13 residues long. The V and J ends lost 1 base and 10 bases respectively, with 14 bases between them. CDR3 sequence: CASSLMIGEAAFF. The CDR3 coding sequence is TGTGCCAGCAGCTTGATGATCGGAGAAGCAGCTTTCTTT.

The rearrangement links TRBV7-8 to TRBJ2-5; 9 bases agree with TRBD1. In germline, CDR1 is SGHVS, CDR2 FQNEAQ. J gave up 5 bases and V 5 bases, and 9 bases lay outside the gene matches. This CDR3 has 15 residues. The DNA for the CDR3 is TGTGCCAGCAGCCCCCGGGACAGGGCCATCGAGACCCAGTACTTC. Translation gives CASSPRDRAIETQYF.

This clone was counted a single time. The chain uses TRBV2 and TRBJ1-1; D is unclear. Germline CDR1 and CDR2: SNHLY and FYNNEI. This CDR3 has 14 amino acids. Trimming left V 6 bases short and J 3 bases short, with 14 bases between. The CDR3: CASSDGWEYTEAFF. In nucleotides, the CDR3 is TGTGCCAGCAGCGACGGGTGGGAGTACACTGAAGCTTTCTTT.

This clone was seen a single time. This chain connects TRBV5-4 to TRBJ2-2; possibly TRBD2 for D (5 bases). The CDR3 loop spans 18 amino acids. Germline-derived CDR1 and CDR2 are SGHNT and YYREEE (reference sequence). Trimming removed 4 bases at V and 1 base at J, with 20 bases between. This CDR3 is CASSPPRGSNQNTGELFF. In DNA, the CDR3 is TGTGCCAGCAGCCCACCCCGCGGGTCGAACCAGAACACCGGGGAGCTGTTTTTT.

The CDR3 protein is CASSQTSGGAPSTDTQYF. The DNA for the CDR3 is TGTGCCAGCAGTCAGACTAGCGGGGGGGCCCCTAGCACAGATACGCAGTATTTT. This sequence joins TRBV3-1 (or the pseudogene TRBV3-2) and TRBJ2-3, with 14 bases identical to TRBD2. The CDR3 is 18 residues long. Germline V gives CDR1 LGHDT, CDR2 YNNKEL (reference sequence). J was trimmed by 0 bases and V by 6 bases; bases with no gene match: 8.